A single sample is the source of the 11 T cell receptor beta chains below, sequenced in a study. TCRdb reprocessed the 5' RACE reads with MiXCR, giving one entry per CDR3 protein. Of about 40,000 distinct CDR3 sequences listed, under 20% are singletons. The sample taken for sequencing was naive CD4+ T cells sorted from a lymph node. The subset is: naive CD4+ T cells, CD4+CD45RA+CD25-. The receptor set was obtained from a female donor with breast cancer.

This clonotype was found a few times. The rearrangement links TRBV20-1 to TRBJ2-4; 10 bases fit TRBD2. Germline V gene data show CDR1 as DFQATT and CDR2 as SNEGSKA (reference sequence). This CDR3 is 14 amino acids long. The V segment lost 3 bases and the J segment 5 bases; nucleotides outside the gene matches: 4. The CDR3 here is CSASTLAGENIQYF. Written as DNA, the CDR3 is TGCAGTGCTAGTACCCTAGCGGGAGAAAACATTCAGTACTTC.

V is TRBV20-1 and J is TRBJ1-3; 7 bases match TRBD1. V was clipped by 6 bases and J by 9 bases; unmatched bases: 11. Germline V gene lookup returns CDR1 DFQATT and CDR2 SNEGSKA (reference sequence). The CDR3 is 13 amino acids. The CDR3 coding sequence is TGCAGTGCGAAAGACAGGGTTGTAAGCACCATATATTTT. The encoded protein is CSAKDRVVSTIYF.

The V gene is TRBV11-2, the J gene TRBJ2-1, with TRBD2 matching over 12 bases. Trimming at V came to 3 bases and at J to 4 bases, leaving 4 bases not matched to a gene. The CDR3 consists of 16 residues. Germline-derived CDR1 and CDR2 are SGHAT and FQNNGV. Here the CDR3 DNA reads TGTGCCAGCAGCTTTCGGCTAGCGGGAGGGTACAATGAGCAGTTCTTC. Its protein product is CASSFRLAGGYNEQFF.

V is TRBV9 and J is TRBJ2-5; 8 bases align to TRBD1. The CDR3 sequence is 16 residues long. The V gene's germline CDR1 is SGDLS and CDR2 YYNGEE. J lost 4 bases, V lost 0 bases, and 8 bases had no gene match. The CDR3 loop is CASSVGGGQGGETQYF. CDR3 nucleotide sequence: TGTGCCAGCAGCGTAGGAGGTGGACAGGGAGGAGAGACCCAGTACTTC.

In this sample, this clonotype turned up a few times. J is TRBJ1-4 and V is TRBV24-1, with no clear D. The CDR3 spans 13 residues. V was shortened by 7 bases and J by 7 bases, with 12 bases between the two germline ends. The germline V gene has CDR1 KGHDR and CDR2 SFDVKD. The CDR3 is CATSLGRSEKLFF. CDR3 sequence (DNA): TGTGCCACCAGCCTGGGCCGGAGTGAAAAACTGTTTTTT.

The gene calls are TRBV7-9 and TRBJ1-2; D is perhaps TRBD1 (6 bases). V gave up 2 bases and J gave up 12 bases, with 19 bases separating them. This CDR3 is 14 amino acids long. Germline values: CDR1 SEHNR, CDR2 FQNEAQ (reference sequence). The CDR3 here is CASSLMSRGKGHTF. The DNA for the CDR3 is TGTGCCAGCAGCTTAATGAGCAGGGGAAAAGGCCACACCTTC.

The table lists this clonotype with a few counts. This chain uses TRBV4-2 with TRBJ1-1, with D tentatively TRBD1 (5 bases). CDR3 length equals 16 residues. Germline loops: CDR1 LGHNA, CDR2 YNFKEQ. The V and J ends lost 0 bases and 5 bases respectively, with 16 bases between them. CDR3 coding DNA: TGTGCCAGCAGCCAAGACGGGGTCTGGGGCAGTACTGAAGCTTTCTTT. It translates to CASSQDGVWGSTEAFF.

V is TRBV7-3 and J is TRBJ1-3; D unclear. Germline CDR1 and CDR2: SGHTA and FQGTGA. CDR3 length: 13 residues. Trimming removed 5 bases at V and 3 bases at J, with 8 bases between. This chain's CDR3 is CASSPYVGNTIYF. Here the CDR3 DNA reads TGTGCCAGCAGCCCTTACGTTGGAAACACCATATATTTT.

Ten or more counts support this clonotype. The V call is TRBV12-3 or TRBV12-4, the J call TRBJ2-1, with 7 positions matching TRBD2. With 6 bases clipped from V and 4 bases from J, the junction kept 6 bases outside the gene matches. The CDR3 runs 14 residues. The CDR3 sequence is CASSRAAGYNEQFF. The DNA of the CDR3 is TGTGCCAGCAGCCGAGCAGCGGGGTACAATGAGCAGTTCTTC.

This clonotype was seen repeatedly, ten times or more. The chain carries TRBV20-1 and TRBJ1-1; the D gene is possibly TRBD1 (5 bases). The CDR3 consists of 19 residues. V lost 0 bases and J 1 base, leaving 24 bases between the germline ends. Germline V gene lookup returns CDR1 DFQATT and CDR2 SNEGSKA (reference sequence). CDR3 nucleotides: TGCAGTGCTAGAGATCGGTTTGGGGGGTTTCCCCTCTCGAACACTGAAGCTTTCTTT. Its protein product is CSARDRFGGFPLSNTEAFF.

V and J are TRBV24-1 and TRBJ1-5, with 10 bases matching TRBD1. V gave up 3 bases and J gave up 4 bases; unmatched junction bases: 5. The CDR3 loop spans 16 amino acids. Germline V gene lookup returns CDR1 KGHDR and CDR2 SFDVKD. The CDR3 loop reads CATSDPGTGVNQPQHF. The DNA for the CDR3 is TGTGCCACCAGTGATCCCGGGACAGGGGTAAATCAGCCCCAGCATTTT.